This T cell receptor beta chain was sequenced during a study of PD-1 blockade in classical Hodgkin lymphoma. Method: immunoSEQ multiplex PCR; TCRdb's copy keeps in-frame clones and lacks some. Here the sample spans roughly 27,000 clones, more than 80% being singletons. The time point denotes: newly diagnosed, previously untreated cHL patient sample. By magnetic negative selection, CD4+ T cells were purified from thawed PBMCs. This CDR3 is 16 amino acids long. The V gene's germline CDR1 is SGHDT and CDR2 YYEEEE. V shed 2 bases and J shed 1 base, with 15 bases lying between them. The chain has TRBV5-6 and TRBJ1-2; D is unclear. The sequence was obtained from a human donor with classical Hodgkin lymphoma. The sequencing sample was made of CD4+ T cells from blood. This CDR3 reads CASSFSTVGINYGYTF. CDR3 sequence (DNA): TGTGCCAGCAGCTTTTCCACAGTGGGGATTAACTATGGCTACACCTTC. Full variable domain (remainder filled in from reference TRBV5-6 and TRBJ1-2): DAGVTQSPTHLIKTRGQQVTLRCSPKSGHDTVSWYQQALGQGPQFIFQYYEEEERQRGNFPDRFSGHQFPNYSSELNVNALLLGDSALYLCASSFSTVGINYGYTFGSGTRLTVV.